The sequence of this TCR beta chain was determined in a study of lymphopenia after photon versus proton radiotherapy (dated by TCRdb to about 2019). Describing the broader study: The study compared the immunological effects of photon versus proton radiation therapy in patients with gastrointestinal tumors who developed high-grade lymphopenia. A cohort of some 20 patients with gastrointestinal tumors who received either photon or proton therapy and subsequently developed lymphopenia was included. The study was designed to characterize how the impact on the immune system differs between the two radiation modalities. The paper's findings and limits, for the study overall: Among patients across the cohort who died, overall survival time showed an inverse correlation with a larger post-nadir drop in TCR diversity. Once the lymphocyte count had reached its nadir, the repertoires of photon-treated patients showed oligoclonal expansion, particularly of CD8+ Temra cells, and this expansion drove the decline in diversity. The survival association was examined only in patients who died, and the authors described better survival with proton therapy as a possibility, not as a demonstrated result. During treatment, patients who received photon therapy lost naive T cells and TCR diversity and gained effector/memory populations, whereas patients who received proton therapy remained relatively stable.

To prepare the library, the immunoSEQ multiplex PCR assay was applied. Deep sequencing of rearranged TCR beta loci, alongside multiparametric flow cytometry, was used to profile T cell repertoires. The clones in this table, taken by TCRdb from immuneACCESS, are in-frame only. Not every clone is retained; where verified, under half of the shortfall comes from an unresolved V gene, and the cause of the rest is unknown. The sample has around 63,000 clones on record, 75% to 90% of them singletons. The ten largest clonotypes hold 11% of the sample. With regard to this clone: No cognate antigen has been identified for it. No much larger clone exists at a distance of one base, and base qualities are not known.

Inclusive of the bounding cysteine and phenylalanine, the CDR3 is 15 residues long. Only the CDR3 DNA stays, 45 bases, in frame from base 1. At the junction V is shortened by 5 bases and J by 5 bases; bases outside the gene matches: 9. The germline V gene yields SGHAT for CDR1 and FQNNGV for CDR2. The TCR originated in a man at least 80 years old with esophageal cancer. The chain joins TRBV11-2 to TRBJ2-7; TRBD2 matches 10 bases in the middle. This sample comprised peripheral blood, obtained from a patient treated with proton-based radiotherapy. For the CDR3, the sequence is CASSIRLAGFNEQYF. Read as DNA, the sequence is TGTGCCAGCAGCATCCGACTAGCGGGCTTCAACGAGCAGTACTTC.